This T cell receptor beta chain was captured by sequencing in a study of cytomegalovirus exposure and HLA in healthy donors. Study background: According to later analysis, the same platform produced the 100 to 150 validation and approximately 700 first-cohort repertoires.

The CDR3 is 16 residues long. Germline CDR1 is SGHKS and CDR2 is YYEKEE (reference sequence). V dropped 0 bases and J dropped 1 base, with 11 bases sitting between them. Points from the study as a whole: Both high specificity and high sensitivity reportedly marked the classifier's diagnosis of cytomegalovirus status. In vitro checks showed that a few CMV-associated chains really do target CMV antigens. The study designated roughly 150 TCR beta chains cytomegalovirus-associated.

Using immunoSEQ multiplex PCR, the repertoire was profiled, and TCRdb retains in-frame clones only, with some absent. Of approximately 60,000 clones listed, around 90% are singletons. With regard to this clone: Its antigen is unidentified.

The chain combines TRBV5-5 with TRBJ1-5, with a possible D match to TRBD1 (6 bases). The sample was PBMCs. This sequence originates from a young man in good health and CMV-seronegative. CDR3 sequence (DNA): TGTGCCAGCAGCTTGGTGCCAGGGGCGAGCAATCAGCCCCAGCATTTT. It specifies CASSLVPGASNQPQHF.